Presented here are 25 T cell receptor beta chains from one specimen sequenced in a study of control samples from healthy donors and cancer patients. The table came from immunoSEQ multiplex PCR; TCRdb's copy has only in-frame clones and leaves some out. The sample yields 65,000 to 95,000 clones, more than 70% seen once. The specimen was blood. These receptors were taken from a man aged 50-60 years in good health.

This clone was picked up one time. The rearrangement uses TRBV4-3 and TRBJ1-1; 7 bases match TRBD1. The V gene end was trimmed by 0 bases and the J gene end by 6 bases; junction bases not matched to a gene: 16. The CDR3 spans 18 residues. Germline V gene lookup returns CDR1 LGHNA and CDR2 YSLEER. The CDR3, as DNA: TGCGCCAGCAGCCAAGACGTGTTGGTTGGTCAGGGGGAGCCTGAAGCTTTCTTT. Its protein product is CASSQDVLVGQGEPEAFF.

The chain couples TRBV27 to TRBJ2-7; D not resolved. Germline lookup yields CDR1 MNHEY and CDR2 SMNVEV (reference sequence). The V end was cut by 2 bases, the J end by 0 bases, with 8 bases between. The CDR3 runs to 14 residues. The CDR3 nucleotides read TGTGCCAGCAGTTTAGGGGAATTCTCCTACGAGCAGTACTTC. Amino acid sequence: CASSLGEFSYEQYF.

J is TRBJ1-2 and V is TRBV3-1 (or the pseudogene TRBV3-2); tentative D call: TRBD1 (5 bases). V gave up 2 bases and J gave up 5 bases, with 15 bases separating them. Per the germline V gene, CDR1 is LGHDT and CDR2 is YNNKEL (reference sequence). This CDR3 has 15 residues. CDR3 DNA: TGTGCCAGCAGCCAAATGGGGGGGGATGAATATGGCTACACCTTC. Protein: CASSQMGGDEYGYTF.

In DNA form, the CDR3 reads TGTGCCACCAAGAATCAGCCCCAGCATTTT. Translating gives CATKNQPQHF. The chain carries TRBV15 and TRBJ1-5; D ambiguous. In germline, CDR1 is LNHNV, CDR2 YYDKDF (reference sequence). The CDR3 has 10 amino acids. Between the trimmed V and J ends, which lost 7 bases and 4 bases, there was a span of 2 bases. Drawing the rest from reference TRBV15 and TRBJ1-5, the complete variable domain is DAMVIQNPRYQVTQFGKPVTLSCSQTLNHNVMYWYQQKSSQAPKLLFHYYDKDFNNEADTPDNFQSRRPNTSFCFLDIRSPGLGDTAMYLCATKNQPQHFGDGTRLSIL.

The J gene is TRBJ1-1, the V gene TRBV29-1; D not certain. From germline, CDR1 is SQVTM and CDR2 ANQGSEA. The V gene lost 4 bases and the J gene lost 2 bases, with 11 bases spanning the gap. This CDR3 contains 13 residues. Here the CDR3 reads CSVVVDPNTEAFF. The CDR3, as DNA: TGCAGCGTTGTTGTGGATCCCAACACTGAAGCTTTCTTT.

This chain connects TRBV6-5 to TRBJ2-7, with unresolved D. Germline V gives CDR1 MNHEY, CDR2 SVGAGI. Deletions cut 2 bases from V and 4 bases from J, with 9 bases between. CDR3 length: 13 amino acids. This CDR3 reads CASSYGDLYEQYF. The CDR3, as DNA: TGTGCCAGCAGTTACGGGGATCTGTACGAGCAGTACTTC.

This clone showed up just a few times. The chain uses TRBV4-3 and TRBJ2-1; weak D call: TRBD2 (6 bases). The CDR3 loop spans 14 amino acids. The germline V and J ends were trimmed by 0 bases and 6 bases, with 9 bases remaining between them. Germline loops: CDR1 LGHNA, CDR2 YSLEER. The CDR3 spells CASSQDRGINEQFF. In DNA form, the CDR3 reads TGCGCCAGCAGCCAAGATCGCGGGATCAATGAGCAGTTCTTC.

This chain links TRBV30 with TRBJ1-5; D is perhaps TRBD1 (5 bases). The V end lost 0 bases, the J end lost 4 bases, and 10 bases lay between the germline ends. CDR1 is GTSNPN and CDR2 is SVGIG in the germline V gene (reference sequence). The CDR3 totals 14 residues. This chain's CDR3 is CAWSVDGGNQPQHF. The DNA for the CDR3 is TGTGCCTGGAGTGTAGATGGGGGGAATCAGCCCCAGCATTTT.

The chain joins TRBV27 to TRBJ1-1, with TRBD1 identical over 7 bases. This CDR3 region has 17 residues. Germline lookup yields CDR1 MNHEY and CDR2 SMNVEV (reference sequence). The junction had 21 bases not matched to a gene; V was cut back by 10 bases and J by 4 bases. CDR3: CATNLTGQGGKSTEAFF. The CDR3 DNA reads as TGTGCCACCAACCTTACGGGCCAGGGGGGGAAGAGCACTGAAGCTTTCTTT.

This chain connects TRBV9 to TRBJ2-4; D is ambiguous. CDR1 is SGDLS and CDR2 is YYNGEE in the germline V gene. V was clipped by 3 bases and J by 1 base, with 14 bases between them. The CDR3 runs 16 residues. The CDR3 spells CASSAIPSQAKNIQYF. CDR3 bases: TGTGCCAGCAGCGCGATACCCTCCCAGGCCAAAAACATTCAGTACTTC.

V gene TRBV2 combines with J gene TRBJ2-1; 8 positions match TRBD1. CDR1 is SNHLY and CDR2 is FYNNEI in the germline V gene. The CDR3 length is 14 residues. The trim removed 7 bases at V and 10 bases at J, leaving 12 bases unmatched. CDR3 in amino acids: CASKDTNTGGEQFF. The CDR3, as DNA: TGTGCCAGCAAGGATACGAACACAGGGGGGGAGCAGTTCTTC.

The V and J genes are TRBV24-1 and TRBJ2-1, with 9 positions matching TRBD2. Germline CDR1 is KGHDR and CDR2 is SFDVKD. V dropped 5 bases and J dropped 4; count of bases not matched to a gene: 5. The CDR3 totals 15 residues. The CDR3: CATSALAGVYNEQFF. In DNA form, the CDR3 reads TGTGCCACCAGTGCACTAGCGGGTGTTTACAATGAGCAGTTCTTC.

The J gene is TRBJ1-5, the V gene TRBV28; D gene unclear. The CDR3 is 15 residues long. Looked up from germline, CDR1 is MDHEN and CDR2 is SYDVKM. V lost 6 bases to trimming and J lost 1 base, with 13 bases between them. CDR3 sequence (DNA): TGTGCCAGCAGCCCTCGGCTAGGGAGCAATCAGCCCCAGCATTTT. It encodes CASSPRLGSNQPQHF.

The chain is built from TRBV18 and TRBJ2-7; the match to TRBD2 covers 15 bases. CDR1 and CDR2 from the germline V gene are KGHSH and LQKENI. The CDR3 has 16 amino acids. With 3 bases clipped from V and 6 bases from J, the junction kept 6 bases outside the gene matches. DNA for the CDR3: TGTGCCAGCTCACCTAGTGGACTAGCGGGAGGGCCCGAGCAGTACTTC. Its protein is CASSPSGLAGGPEQYF. Filled out from reference TRBV18 and TRBJ2-7, the complete variable domain reads NAGVMQNPRHLVRRRGQEARLRCSPMKGHSHVYWYRQLPEEGLKFMVYLQKENIIDESGMPKERFSAEFPKEGPSILRIQQVVRGDSAAYFCASSPSGLAGGPEQYFGPGTRLTVT.

The rearrangement uses TRBV6-6 and TRBJ2-7; 9 bases are shared with TRBD1. Trimming cost V 4 bases and J 2 bases; bases outside gene matches: 6. The CDR3 sequence is 15 residues long. Germline V gives CDR1 MNHNY, CDR2 SVGAGI (reference sequence). CDR3 nucleotide sequence: TGTGCCAGCAGTTCGACAGGGGGTGGAGCCTACGAGCAGTACTTC. Translated, it gives CASSSTGGGAYEQYF.

This clone has just a few counts. This chain joins TRBV4-2 and TRBJ1-5; no clear D. The V gene's germline CDR1 is LGHNA and CDR2 YNFKEQ. The CDR3 totals 13 residues. V lost 0 bases and J lost 1, with 1 base in between. The CDR3 is CASSQESNQPQHF. As DNA, the CDR3 is TGTGCCAGCAGCCAAGAGAGCAATCAGCCCCAGCATTTT.

CDR3 in DNA: TGTGCCAGCAGCCAACAGGGGGTAGGGTCACCCCTCCACTTT. This encodes CASSQQGVGSPLHF. This sequence joins TRBV7-3 and TRBJ1-6, with 8 bases lining up with TRBD1. With 5 bases clipped from V and 10 bases from J, the junction kept 7 bases outside the gene matches. The germline gives CDR1 SGHTA, CDR2 FQGTGA. The CDR3 loop spans 14 amino acids.

The CDR3 loop is CASSLTNSAKFF. The CDR3 bases are TGTGCCAGCAGCTTGACGAACTCCGCGAAGTTCTTC. The chain is built from TRBV5-4 and TRBJ2-1, with no clear D. Trimming took off 1 base at V and 14 bases at J, with 13 bases between the two ends. The CDR3 totals 12 residues. Per germline, CDR1 SGHNT and CDR2 YYREEE (reference sequence).

The chain combines TRBV11-2 with TRBJ2-7; 8 nucleotides align to TRBD2. Germline V gene sequence: CDR1 SGHAT, CDR2 FQNNGV. The trim removed 2 bases at V and 3 bases at J, leaving 6 bases unmatched. CDR3 size: 15 residues. The CDR3 sequence: CASSLTTGGSYEQYF. Here the CDR3 DNA reads TGTGCCAGCAGCTTAACTACGGGGGGGAGCTACGAGCAGTACTTC.

Turning to this clone: Distinct nucleotide sequences in the sample also encode this CDR3. V and J are TRBV10-1 and TRBJ2-1; 9 bases are a match to TRBD2. CDR1 and CDR2 from the germline V gene are WNHNN and SYGVQD (reference sequence). V lost 4 bases to trimming and J lost 8 bases; unmatched junction nucleotides: 6. The CDR3 length is 14 residues. This CDR3 reads CASSGGTSSHEQFF. The CDR3 region has the DNA TGCGCCAGCAGTGGTGGGACTAGCTCCCATGAGCAGTTCTTC.

This chain uses TRBV29-1 with TRBJ1-1, with D perhaps TRBD1 (5 bases). The germline V gene has CDR1 SQVTM and CDR2 ANQGSEA. The CDR3 runs 9 residues. V lost 3 bases to trimming and J lost 10 bases, with 6 bases between them. CDR3 amino acids: CSVEGGAFF. The CDR3 DNA sequence: TGCAGCGTTGAGGGGGGAGCTTTCTTT.

CDR3 loop: CASGHPTQDNLPVRAFF. CDR3 bases: TGTGCTAGTGGCCACCCCACCCAGGACAATCTACCAGTGAGAGCTTTCTTT. The chain has TRBV12-5 and TRBJ1-1, with D possibly matching TRBD1 (5 bases). V was clipped by 6 bases and J by 10 bases, with 30 bases between them. This CDR3 is built from 17 residues. Germline V gene data show CDR1 as LGHNT and CDR2 as FRNRAP.

This clone was found once. The V call is TRBV5-8, the J call TRBJ1-5, with D possibly being TRBD1 (6 bases). The V end was cut by 4 bases, the J end by 5 bases, with 19 bases between. CDR3 length equals 16 residues. The V gene's germline CDR1 is SGHTS and CDR2 YDEGEE. CDR3 DNA sequence: TGTGCCAGCAGCCCACCCTCTGGGGACATTCATCAGCCCCAGCATTTT. This encodes CASSPPSGDIHQPQHF.

The V gene is TRBV14, the J gene TRBJ2-2; 7 positions agree with TRBD2. CDR3 length equals 16 residues. V lost 3 bases to trimming and J lost 6 bases; unmatched junction nucleotides: 10. CDR1 and CDR2 from the germline V gene are SGHDN and FVKESK. CDR3 residues: CASSQTFGEGPGELFF. The CDR3 nucleotides read TGTGCCAGCAGCCAGACGTTCGGGGAGGGCCCCGGGGAGCTGTTTTTT. Supplemented by reference TRBV14 and TRBJ2-2, the full variable domain reads EAGVTQFPSHSVIEKGQTVTLRCDPISGHDNLYWYRRVMGKEIKFLLHFVKESKQDESGMPNNRFLAERTGGTYSTLKVQPAELEDSGVYFCASSQTFGEGPGELFFGEGSRLTVL.

V is TRBV11-3 and J is TRBJ1-1; a possible D gene is TRBD1 (5 bases). This CDR3 has 15 amino acids. V shed 8 bases and J shed 7 bases, with 23 bases lying between them. From germline, CDR1 is SGHNT and CDR2 YENEEA. CDR3 nucleotide sequence: TGTGCCAGCGCAATCCAGGGTGGCGTTGGGGTTGAAGCTTTCTTT. It yields the protein CASAIQGGVGVEAFF.